What follows are 28 T cell receptor beta chains derived from one specimen sequenced in a study of blood T cells in healthy people across ages. Combining a sample-barcoded 5' primer with a J-beta primer mix, a second PCR ran for about 6 to 12 cycles. One entry per CDR3 protein, called by TCRdb with MiXCR from the 5' RACE reads. The repertoire holds around 2 million distinct CDR3 sequences, with 39% as singletons. The sample taken for sequencing was blood. The receptors come from a human donor in good health.

This chain uses TRBV6-1 with TRBJ1-6, with D uncertain. Per the germline V gene, CDR1 is MNHNS and CDR2 is SASEGT. The CDR3 is 15 residues long. V was pared by 2 bases and J by 5 bases, with 10 bases between. The CDR3 loop is CASSESIGHNSPLHF. The CDR3 region has the DNA TGTGCCAGCAGTGAATCCATCGGGCATAATTCACCCCTCCACTTT.

This clonotype was recorded once. The gene calls are TRBV5-6 and TRBJ2-5, with 7 bases identical to TRBD2. The CDR3 consists of 15 residues. Germline V gene lookup returns CDR1 SGHDT and CDR2 YYEEEE. V lost 0 bases to trimming and J lost 4 bases; unmatched junction nucleotides: 6. The CDR3 loop is CASSLVLGEGETQYF. The CDR3 region has the DNA TGTGCCAGCAGCTTGGTTTTGGGGGAGGGAGAGACCCAGTACTTC.

In its sample, this clonotype was seen a few times. The CDR3 sequence is CASRRDGRSGANVLTF. The CDR3 bases are TGTGCCAGCAGACGGGACGGACGCTCTGGGGCCAACGTCCTGACTTTC. This chain uses TRBV6-2 or TRBV6-3 with TRBJ2-6; possibly TRBD1 or TRBD2 for D (5 bases each). V gave up 6 bases and J gave up 0 bases, with 12 bases separating them. The CDR3 sequence is 16 residues long. Per the germline V gene, CDR1 is MNHEY and CDR2 is SVGEGT.

V and J are TRBV12-3 or TRBV12-4 and TRBJ1-5; D not resolved. The CDR3 extends over 18 amino acids. The V end was cut by 2 bases, the J end by 1 base, with 18 bases between. The CDR3 loop reads CASSLSIIGPGSNQPQHF. In DNA form, the CDR3 reads TGTGCCAGCAGTTTAAGCATAATAGGCCCCGGGAGCAATCAGCCCCAGCATTTT.

This rearrangement joins TRBV7-2 to TRBJ1-2; 7 nucleotides align to TRBD1. Germline V lookup: CDR1 SGHTA, CDR2 FQGNSA. V was pared by 2 bases and J by 8 bases, with 11 bases of the junction left unmatched. This CDR3 is built from 15 residues. The CDR3 nucleotides read TGTGCCAGCAGCTTATGGGCGGAGGGGGCGGACGGCTACACCTTC. Its translation: CASSLWAEGADGYTF.

The J gene is TRBJ2-2, the V gene TRBV4-1; TRBD1 aligns across 9 bases. Germline CDR1 reads MGHRA; CDR2 reads YSYEKL. Germline trimming cut 4 bases from V and 6 bases from J; bases unmatched to any gene: 12. This CDR3 has 17 amino acids. The CDR3 is CASSPTPGQGISGELFF. The CDR3 coding sequence is TGCGCCAGCAGCCCAACTCCGGGACAGGGAATTTCCGGGGAGCTGTTTTTT.

This sequence joins TRBV4-3 and TRBJ2-3; 7 nucleotides agree with TRBD2. The CDR3 totals 17 residues. The trim removed 0 bases at V and 11 bases at J, leaving 17 bases unmatched. Germline CDR1 LGHNA, CDR2 YSLEER. The CDR3 here is CASSQDVALAALNMQYF. The CDR3 nucleotides are TGCGCCAGCAGCCAAGATGTAGCTCTAGCGGCGCTAAATATGCAGTATTTT.

A remark on this clonotype: Germline is not matched at one junction end, which may reflect a read error. V and J are TRBV20-1 and TRBJ2-3; 7 nucleotides agree with TRBD1. The CDR3 has 14 amino acids. CDR1 and CDR2 (germline): DFQATT, SNEGSKA (reference sequence). The CDR3 here is CSATTGFPTDTRYF. CDR3 DNA: TGCAGTGCAACGACAGGGTTCCCCACAGATACGCGGTATTTT.

J is TRBJ2-4 and V is TRBV7-2, with 15 bases identical to TRBD2. This CDR3 has 16 amino acids. CDR1 and CDR2 from the germline V gene are SGHTA and FQGNSA. V trimming: 5 bases; J trimming: 8 bases; junction bases outside the gene matches: 7. This CDR3 is CASSPRTSGGAHIQYF. Here the CDR3 DNA reads TGTGCCAGCAGCCCCCGGACTAGCGGGGGGGCACACATTCAGTACTTC.

This clonotype occurred a few times. The junction departs from germline at one end; a sequencing error may be responsible. The DNA for the CDR3 is TGCAGTGCTAGCGGGGGGGCTGATAATGGGCAGTTCTTC. Amino acids: CSASGGADNGQFF. The genes are TRBV20-1 and TRBJ2-1, with TRBD2 identical over 8 bases. CDR1 DFQATT and CDR2 SNEGSKA come from the germline V gene (reference sequence). This CDR3 region has 13 residues.

The J gene is TRBJ1-6, the V gene TRBV27; perhaps TRBD1 as D (5 bases). V shed 5 bases and J shed 0 bases, with 17 bases lying between them. CDR1 is MNHEY, CDR2 SMNVEV, per germline (reference sequence). CDR3 length equals 18 residues. CDR3 sequence: CASSPRGDLFSYNSPLHF. DNA of the CDR3: TGTGCCAGCAGTCCAAGGGGCGATCTCTTCTCCTATAATTCACCCCTCCACTTT.

The chain couples TRBV6-5 to TRBJ2-7; D gene ambiguous. Trimming removed 4 bases at V and 1 base at J, with 11 bases between. Germline values: CDR1 MNHEY, CDR2 SVGAGI. The CDR3 spans 14 residues. The CDR3 coding sequence is TGTGCCAGCAGTTTTGGCAGAGTATCCTACGAGCAGTACTTC. Its protein is CASSFGRVSYEQYF.

About this clonotype itself: The junction and the germline gene differ at one end; a read error may be behind it. The gene calls are TRBV7-9 and TRBJ1-1; D possibly corresponds to TRBD1 (5 bases). Germline V lookup: CDR1 SEHNR, CDR2 FQNEAQ (reference sequence). The CDR3 runs 15 residues. In DNA form, the CDR3 reads TGTGCCAGCAACTTAGACGACAGATTGAACACTGAAGCTTTCTTT. Protein sequence: CASNLDDRLNTEAFF.

The V and J genes are TRBV12-3 or TRBV12-4 and TRBJ2-1; D gene ambiguous. The CDR3 length is 14 residues. Between the trimmed V and J ends, which lost 3 bases and 5 bases, there was a span of 11 bases. CDR3 protein: CASSFFRTHNEQFF. CDR3 bases: TGTGCCAGCAGTTTTTTTCGGACCCACAATGAGCAGTTCTTC.

This clonotype has more than one count but fewer than ten. V and J are TRBV12-3 or TRBV12-4 and TRBJ2-4; 9 bases match TRBD2. The J call may be wrong; the DNA end is better matched by TRBJ2-7. CDR3 length: 16 amino acids. CDR3 nucleotides: TGTGCCAGCAGTTTAAGGGGGCTAGCGGGGCACAGCGAGCAGTACTTC. This codes for CASSLRGLAGHSEQYF.

This clonotype was seen at least ten times. The chain is built from TRBV5-1 and TRBJ1-2, with TRBD1 matching 8 bases. This CDR3 is 15 amino acids long. J lost 6 bases, V lost 1 base, and 8 bases had no gene match. Germline values: CDR1 SGHRS, CDR2 YFSETQ. In DNA, the CDR3 is TGCGCCAGCAGCTTGTCAGGGGGCGCAGAGGATGGCTACACCTTC. Amino acids: CASSLSGGAEDGYTF.

Ten or more counts support this clonotype. Germline is not matched at one junction end, which may reflect a read error. The rearrangement uses TRBV5-1 and TRBJ2-7; no definite D call. The V gene's germline CDR1 is SGHRS and CDR2 YFSETQ. This CDR3 spans 11 amino acids. This CDR3 reads CASSSPGEQYF. The CDR3 bases are TGTGCCAGCAGTTCCCCAGGCGAGCAGTACTTC.

This clonotype was observed at least ten times. This chain joins TRBV12-3 or TRBV12-4 and TRBJ1-2; TRBD1 might be the D (6 bases). The CDR3 extends over 14 amino acids. Trimming pared 6 bases from V and 4 bases from J, leaving 15 bases between. The CDR3 is CASSPSGAVYGYTF. For the CDR3, the DNA is TGTGCCAGCAGCCCCTCGGGGGCGGTCTATGGCTACACCTTC.

This chain connects TRBV11-2 to TRBJ2-2; D possibly corresponds to TRBD1 (6 bases). The V end lost 4 bases, the J end lost 4 bases, and 13 bases lay between the germline ends. The CDR3 is 15 amino acids. CDR1 and CDR2 from the germline V gene are SGHAT and FQNNGV. The CDR3 nucleotides are TGTGCCAGCAGCTCCAGGGGTTTCCTCACCGGGGAGCTGTTTTTT. Translated, it gives CASSSRGFLTGELFF.

V gene TRBV6-5 combines with J gene TRBJ1-1; 8 nucleotides line up with TRBD1. CDR3 size: 15 residues. J gave up 4 bases and V 6 bases, and 10 bases lay outside the gene matches. Germline-derived CDR1 and CDR2 are MNHEY and SVGAGI. Here the CDR3 DNA reads TGTGCCAGCAGCCTGGACAGGGCTGGCTCCACTGAAGCTTTCTTT. Protein sequence: CASSLDRAGSTEAFF.

The chain combines TRBV5-1 with TRBJ2-7; perhaps TRBD2 as D (5 bases). The germline gives CDR1 SGHRS, CDR2 YFSETQ. Trimming stripped 0 bases from V and 2 bases from J, with 15 bases between. The length of the CDR3 is 16 residues. CDR3 in DNA: TGCGCCAGCAGCTTGGCTAGGCAGGCGGGTCCCTACGAGCAGTACTTC. It codes for CASSLARQAGPYEQYF.

The chain is built from TRBV12-3 or TRBV12-4 and TRBJ1-1; D perhaps matches TRBD1 (5 bases). CDR3 length: 13 amino acids. V lost 10 bases, J lost 1 base, and 13 bases lay in between. The CDR3 spells CAILTGGNTEAFF. The CDR3 DNA reads as TGTGCCATCCTCACGGGGGGGAACACTGAAGCTTTCTTT.

This clonotype was seen repeatedly, ten times or more. The V call is TRBV7-3, the J call TRBJ2-1, with 10 bases fitting TRBD2. Looked up from germline, CDR1 is SGHTA and CDR2 is FQGTGA. The CDR3 sequence is 15 residues long. Trimming removed 5 bases from V and 3 bases from J; junction bases left unmatched: 4. The CDR3: CASSPSGGLYNEQFF. The CDR3 DNA reads as TGTGCCAGCAGCCCTAGCGGGGGACTCTACAATGAGCAGTTCTTC.

This clonotype was observed a few times. J is TRBJ2-5 and V is TRBV4-2; TRBD2 matches 8 bases. This CDR3 comprises 18 residues. The germline gives CDR1 LGHNA, CDR2 YNFKEQ. The ends lost 0 bases at V and 1 base at J; junction bases unmatched: 10. Written as DNA, the CDR3 is TGTGCCAGCAGCCAAGAGTTAGTGAGCGGGGGATGCCAAGAGACCCAGTACTTC. Its protein is CASSQELVSGGCQETQYF.

This clonotype was counted only a few times. This sequence joins TRBV20-1 and TRBJ1-5; 7 positions match TRBD1. The CDR3 is 17 residues long. V shed 2 bases, J shed 4 bases, and the junction held 14 bases outside the gene matches. Germline values: CDR1 DFQATT, CDR2 SNEGSKA (reference sequence). The CDR3 nucleotides read TGCAGTGCTAGAATGGTCCCAAATGACAGGGTGAATCAGCCCCAGCATTTT. Translation: CSARMVPNDRVNQPQHF.

V gene TRBV7-2 combines with J gene TRBJ2-3, with 9 nucleotides matching TRBD2. V lost 2 bases to trimming and J lost 3 bases; unmatched junction nucleotides: 6. The CDR3 spans 16 residues. CDR1 SGHTA and CDR2 FQGNSA come from the germline V gene. CDR3 in amino acids: CASSLRRGGPTDTQYF. The CDR3 DNA reads TGTGCCAGCAGCTTAAGGCGGGGGGGCCCGACAGATACGCAGTATTTT.

V and J are TRBV20-1 and TRBJ2-5; D may be TRBD1 or TRBD2 (5 bases each). V was trimmed by 0 bases and J by 0 bases, leaving 11 bases between them. Germline CDR1 and CDR2: DFQATT and SNEGSKA (reference sequence). The CDR3 runs to 15 residues. The CDR3 DNA reads TGCAGTGCTAGAGAGGGGGAGAGGAACCAAGAGACCCAGTACTTC. It specifies CSAREGERNQETQYF.

This clonotype was recorded a few times. The chain joins TRBV20-1 to TRBJ2-2; 8 positions match TRBD1. This CDR3 is built from 13 residues. The V gene's germline CDR1 is DFQATT and CDR2 SNEGSKA (reference sequence). V was clipped by 7 bases and J by 1 base; unmatched bases: 2. CDR3 DNA: TGCAGTGAAGACAGGGGGAACACCGGGGAGCTGTTTTTT. Its translation: CSEDRGNTGELFF.